The T cell receptor beta chain described here comes from a study of OX40 agonist ivuxolimab in advanced cancers. As for the study more broadly: Ivuxolimab was a fully human IgG2 agonistic monoclonal antibody targeting the costimulatory receptor OX40 (CD134). Intravenous ivuxolimab was administered to patients every 2 weeks at six dose levels: 0.01, 0.1, 0.3, 1.5, 3 and 10 mg/kg. Among the roughly 52 dose-escalation patients, approximately 20 had hepatocellular carcinoma, approximately 15 melanoma, 9 renal cell carcinoma and 9 head and neck cancer. In the dose-escalation cohort, 82.7% of patients were male, and the mean age was roughly 60 years, with a range of roughly 20 to 80. Patients were allowed to have had prior anti-PD-1, anti-PD-L1 or anti-CTLA-4 therapy, and around 41% of the dose-escalation patients had previously received checkpoint inhibitors. Three dose-escalation patients achieved partial responses, one with hepatocellular carcinoma and two with cutaneous melanoma. The point of sequencing TCRbeta in the periphery was to test whether ivuxolimab changed TCR sequence diversity and drove clonal T-cell expansion. The paper reports the monotherapy dose-escalation portion (N of about 51 patients) of the phase I ivuxolimab trial. Results the study describes overall, beyond this receptor: The antigen specificity of the peripheral T cells that underwent clonal expansion was not determined. On average, CD8+ T cells showed more expanded clones than CD4+ T cells after ivuxolimab. Low levels of normalized T-cell clonal expansion were also seen in some patients who did not respond. In partial responders in the 0.1-3.0 mg/kg groups, normalized peripheral clonal expansion was found to be among the lowest, especially among CD8+ T cells. At doses of 0.1 to 3.0 mg/kg, clonal expansion of both CD4+ and CD8+ T cells in blood was seen between baseline and week 6.

From its cysteine to its phenylalanine, the CDR3 spans 17 amino acids. The retained sequence is limited to the CDR3, 51 bases, with the frame set at the first base. V is reduced by 5 bases and J by 0 bases, leaving a spacing of 19 bases between them. From a lookup of the germline V gene (reference sequence), CDR1 and CDR2 are SEHNR and FQNEAQ. Notes on this clone: This clone's antigen is unknown. Base-call qualities are not available, and no considerably larger clone is one nucleotide away.

The trial excluded patients who had a history of autoimmune disease or were on systemic immunosuppression. Peripheral blood for TCR sequencing was drawn from every dose cohort at baseline, at cycle 4 day 1 and at cycle 7 day 1. Samples were obtained from an open-label, multicenter, first-in-human phase I dose-escalation trial of ivuxolimab. Adults with locally advanced or metastatic melanoma, renal cell carcinoma, hepatocellular carcinoma or head and neck squamous cell carcinoma were enrolled in the trial. Before TCR sequencing, CD4+ T cells and CD8+ T cells were sorted from peripheral blood as separate populations. Genomic DNA was isolated from the sorted cells so that the TCRbeta CDR3 region could be sequenced. TCRbeta CDR3 regions were sequenced using the immunoSEQ Assay. TCRdb re-hosts the immuneACCESS table, in-frame sequences only. Its copies lack some clones; in the studies checked, an unresolved V gene accounts for under half of them, and the cause for the rest is not known. This sample lists approximately 94,000 clones; approximately 90% were detected once. The top ten clones comprise about 0.51% of the sample.

This specimen was CD4+ or CD8+ T cells sorted from blood, taken in a trial of the OX40 agonist ivuxolimab. This clonotype originated in an adult with an advanced solid tumor such as melanoma, head and neck, liver or kidney cancer. The chain joins TRBV7-9 to TRBJ1-1; the D gene is perhaps TRBD1, on 5 matching bases. At the DNA level, the sequence is TGTGCCAGCAGCACAAACAGGCCCCGATTGGTGAACACTGAAGCTTTCTTT. This sequence encodes CASSTNRPRLVNTEAFF.